Each of the 7 T cell receptor beta chains below was sequenced from the same sample in a study of a mutant IDH1 vaccine in newly diagnosed glioma (dated by TCRdb to about 2021). Receptor amplification or capture employed the immunoSEQ multiplex PCR assay. Held by TCRdb, this immuneACCESS table contains in-frame sequences only and omits some clones. Under half of the omission traces to an unresolved V gene where checked; the cause of the rest is unknown. This sample has 25,000 to 30,000 clones in its table, and 80% to 90% of those were observed once. Of the sample, over 15% is held by the ten largest clones. The time point label, as the study defines it: week 5, during vaccination. Each vaccine dose was 300 ug of a 20-mer mutant IDH1 peptide in Montanide, given subcutaneously with topical imiquimod. Which antigens these TCRs recognize remains unknown. The source material was PBMCs, sampled from a glioma patient whose treatment included an IDH1 peptide vaccine. The source is a man younger than 35 with glioma.

The V call is TRBV10-3, the J call TRBJ1-1; D is perhaps TRBD1 (5 bases). V was clipped by 2 bases and J by 1 base, with 14 bases between them. The CDR3 runs 16 residues. Germline V gene data show CDR1 as ENHRY and CDR2 as SYGVKD. CDR3 nucleotides: TGTGCCATCAGTGAGGAATCTAGGAGGGGGAACACTGAAGCTTTCTTT. Protein: CAISEESRRGNTEAFF.

This chain joins TRBV30 and TRBJ1-4; 7 bases are shared with TRBD1. The CDR3 contains 16 residues. V was clipped by 0 bases and J by 8 bases; unmatched bases: 12. Germline-derived CDR1 and CDR2 are GTSNPN and SVGIG (reference sequence). For the CDR3, the DNA is TGTGCCTGGAGTGTACGGGTAAAGGGGGCGACGGAAAAACTGTTTTTT. It codes for CAWSVRVKGATEKLFF.

The chain uses TRBV6-6 and TRBJ1-4, with 8 positions matching TRBD1. In germline, CDR1 is MNHNY, CDR2 SVGAGI (reference sequence). Trimming at V came to 0 bases and at J to 6 bases, leaving 3 bases not matched to a gene. CDR3 length: 15 amino acids. CDR3 nucleotides: TGTGCCAGCAGTTACTCCCCAGGGGGCGATGAAAAACTGTTTTTT. This gives the protein CASSYSPGGDEKLFF.

The chain combines TRBV7-2 with TRBJ2-2, with TRBD1 as a possible D gene (5 bases). The CDR3 contains 18 residues. Trimming removed 0 bases from V and 1 base from J, with 15 bases in between. Germline V gives CDR1 SGHTA, CDR2 FQGNSA. CDR3 amino acids: CASSLARGGALNTGELFF. The CDR3 DNA follows: TGTGCCAGCAGCTTAGCCCGCGGTGGGGCTTTGAACACCGGGGAGCTGTTTTTT.

J is TRBJ2-5 and V is TRBV7-9; tentatively, D is TRBD1 (5 bases). The germline V gene encodes CDR1 SEHNR and CDR2 FQNEAQ (reference sequence). The CDR3 consists of 15 residues. V was trimmed by 4 bases and J by 1 base, leaving 13 bases between them. For the CDR3, the DNA is TGTGCCAGCAGCTCCGCAAGGGGCGGCCAAGAGACCCAGTACTTC. Its translation is CASSSARGGQETQYF. The complete variable domain, with remaining parts taken from reference TRBV7-9 and TRBJ2-5, reads DTGVSQNPRHKITKRGQNVTFRCDPISEHNRLYWYRQTLGQGPEFLTYFQNEAQLEKSRLLSDRFSAERPKGSFSTLEIQRTEQGDSAMYLCASSSARGGQETQYFGPGTRLLVL.

CDR3 coding DNA: TGTGCCAGCAGCGTAGCCAAAGGGATCCCCTCCTACGAGCAGTACTTC. Amino acids: CASSVAKGIPSYEQYF. The gene calls are TRBV9 and TRBJ2-7; no definite D call. The V and J ends lost 0 bases and 0 bases respectively, with 13 bases between them. Germline V CDR1 and CDR2: SGDLS, YYNGEE. The CDR3 is 16 residues long.

This sequence joins TRBV30 and TRBJ2-3, with D unclear. Germline assignment: CDR1 GTSNPN and CDR2 SVGIG (reference sequence). The CDR3 length is 13 residues. V shed 3 bases and J shed 0 bases, with 7 bases lying between them. CDR3 bases: TGTGCCTGGAGGGAACCTAGCACAGATACGCAGTATTTT. This sequence encodes CAWREPSTDTQYF.